Below, 29 T cell receptor beta chains from the same sample are listed, as sequenced in a study of Ad26.COV2.S vaccination and SARS-CoV-2 variants. Indicated treatment: roughly 19 received Ad26.COV2.S at low or high dose, single or two shots; five or six received placebo; per-sample allocation not given. Day 63 after the first vaccine or placebo injection was the time point for sampling. The repertoire was sequenced with immunoSEQ multiplex PCR; TCRdb's copy has only in-frame clones and lacks some. The sample records around 320,000 clones, 86% being singletons. The input for sequencing was peripheral blood, taken in a trial of Ad26.COV2.S vaccine versus placebo. All receptors derive from a person aged 18 to 59 who received the Ad26.COV2.S COVID-19 vaccine or a placebo.

To note about this clone: The same CDR3 is also encoded by other DNA sequences in this sample. The chain carries TRBV7-9 and TRBJ1-6; D uncertain. Trimming left V 1 base short and J 7 bases short, with 5 bases between. Germline values: CDR1 SEHNR, CDR2 FQNEAQ (reference sequence). The length of the CDR3 is 13 residues. CDR3 DNA: TGTGCCAGCAGCTTAGGCGCGAATTCACCCCTCCACTTT. Protein sequence: CASSLGANSPLHF. Together with reference TRBV7-9 and TRBJ1-6, the CDR3 gives the full variable domain: DTGVSQNPRHKITKRGQNVTFRCDPISEHNRLYWYRQTLGQGPEFLTYFQNEAQLEKSRLLSDRFSAERPKGSFSTLEIQRTEQGDSAMYLCASSLGANSPLHFGNGTRLTVT.

The V and J genes are TRBV5-4 and TRBJ1-2, with D unclear. Per the germline V gene, CDR1 is SGHNT and CDR2 is YYREEE (reference sequence). This CDR3 has 13 amino acids. V shed 0 bases and J shed 6 bases, with 9 bases lying between them. The CDR3, as DNA: TGTGCCAGCAGCTTGGGAAGGACGGATGGCTACACCTTC. This gives the protein CASSLGRTDGYTF. The full variable domain, rest sourced from reference TRBV5-4 and TRBJ1-2, is ETGVTQSPTHLIKTRGQQVTLRCSSQSGHNTVSWYQQALGQGPQFIFQYYREEENGRGNFPPRFSGLQFPNYSSELNVNALELDDSALYLCASSLGRTDGYTFGSGTRLTVV.

The V and J genes are TRBV4-2 and TRBJ1-1; D may be TRBD1 (6 bases). CDR1 LGHNA and CDR2 YNFKEQ come from the germline V gene. The CDR3 runs 14 residues. Trimming shortened V by 1 base and J by 8 bases, and 14 bases separated the two germline ends. Written as DNA, the CDR3 is TGTGCCAGCAGCCAAGTTACGACAGGAGTCGAAGCTTTCTTT. It encodes CASSQVTTGVEAFF.

The chain is built from TRBV5-1 and TRBJ2-2; D unclear. The CDR3 sequence is 12 residues long. V was clipped by 3 bases and J by 5 bases, with 5 bases between them. Looked up from germline, CDR1 is SGHRS and CDR2 is YFSETQ. CDR3: CASSSETGELFF. DNA for the CDR3: TGCGCCAGCAGCTCAGAAACCGGGGAGCTGTTTTTT.

The chain combines TRBV28 with TRBJ1-5, with D perhaps matching TRBD1 (5 bases). The V gene lost 2 bases and the J gene lost 6 bases, with 14 bases spanning the gap. CDR1 is MDHEN and CDR2 is SYDVKM in the germline V gene. The CDR3 is 15 residues long. CDR3 loop: CASSLPGGVSQPQHF. The CDR3 coding sequence is TGTGCCAGCAGTTTACCGGGAGGGGTGAGTCAGCCCCAGCATTTT.

This chain uses TRBV6-6 with TRBJ1-1; tentative D call: TRBD1 (5 bases). V lost 6 bases and J lost 2, with 16 bases in between. The length of the CDR3 is 15 residues. Germline-derived CDR1 and CDR2 are MNHNY and SVGAGI (reference sequence). CDR3 amino acids: CASRNVRGFNTEAFF. The CDR3 coding sequence is TGTGCCAGCAGAAATGTGCGGGGGTTTAACACTGAAGCTTTCTTT.

The gene calls are TRBV6-4 and TRBJ2-7; no reliable D call. Germline CDR1 is MRHNA and CDR2 is SNTAGT. V lost 0 bases and J 2 bases, leaving 2 bases between the germline ends. The CDR3 is made up of 12 amino acids. The DNA for the CDR3 is TGTGCCAGCAGTGACTCTCCCTACGAGCAGTACTTC. It encodes CASSDSPYEQYF.

The CDR3 protein is CASSPTPPTVTDTQYF. In DNA form, the CDR3 reads TGCGCCAGCAGCCCAACCCCACCGACAGTCACAGATACGCAGTATTTT. J is TRBJ2-3 and V is TRBV5-1, with D possibly TRBD1 on 5 matching bases. The CDR3 sequence is 16 residues long. Trimming pared 4 bases from V and 2 bases from J, leaving 17 bases between. Germline V CDR1 and CDR2: SGHRS, YFSETQ.

The rearrangement links TRBV7-9 to TRBJ1-4, with 7 bases identical to TRBD1. The junction had 11 bases not matched to a gene; V was cut back by 6 bases and J by 4 bases. This CDR3 is 16 amino acids long. Germline V gene sequence: CDR1 SEHNR, CDR2 FQNEAQ (reference sequence). CDR3: CASRSMIGTDNEKLFF. In DNA, the CDR3 is TGTGCCAGCAGATCAATGATCGGGACAGATAATGAAAAACTGTTTTTT.

The CDR3 sequence is CASGQTNEKLFF. In DNA, the CDR3 is TGTGCCAGCGGTCAAACTAATGAAAAACTGTTTTTT. The chain combines TRBV11-2 with TRBJ1-4; D is ambiguous. Germline assignment: CDR1 SGHAT and CDR2 FQNNGV. V gave up 8 bases and J gave up 1 base, with 5 bases separating them. This CDR3 has 12 residues.

The chain is built from TRBV5-4 and TRBJ2-1; possibly TRBD1 for D (7 bases). This CDR3 region has 15 residues. CDR1 and CDR2 from the germline V gene are SGHNT and YYREEE (reference sequence). The V gene lost 2 bases and the J gene lost 5 bases, with 14 bases spanning the gap. CDR3 residues: CASSFAAGGHNEQFF. As DNA, the CDR3 is TGTGCCAGCAGCTTTGCGGCAGGGGGGCACAATGAGCAGTTCTTC.

Only one count was recorded for this clone. The chain recombines TRBV12-3 or TRBV12-4 with TRBJ2-3, with TRBD2 identical over 7 bases. The CDR3 runs to 13 residues. The V gene end was trimmed by 3 bases and the J gene end by 3 bases; junction bases not matched to a gene: 0. The CDR3 nucleotides read TGTGCCAGCAGTTTTAGCGGGACAGATACGCAGTATTTT. This codes for CASSFSGTDTQYF.

The chain uses TRBV11-2 and TRBJ1-3; 7 bases are a match to TRBD1. This CDR3 has 17 residues. With V trimmed by 6 bases and J by 0 bases, 11 bases remained unmatched. CDR1 is SGHAT and CDR2 is FQNNGV in the germline V gene. The CDR3 DNA is TGTGCCAGCAGTCAAAGACAGGGCGGCCTCTCTGGAAACACCATATATTTT. Translating gives CASSQRQGGLSGNTIYF.

J is TRBJ1-6 and V is TRBV27, with a weak D call TRBD1 (5 bases). Germline-derived CDR1 and CDR2 are MNHEY and SMNVEV (reference sequence). This CDR3 is built from 14 residues. Trimming took 1 base from V and 6 from J, leaving 7 bases between them. CDR3 amino acids: CASSLYGGNSPLHF. The DNA of the CDR3 is TGTGCCAGCAGTTTATATGGGGGTAATTCACCCCTCCACTTT.

The V gene is TRBV29-1, the J gene TRBJ1-1; D uncertain. This CDR3 has 13 residues. Deletions cut 5 bases from V and 5 bases from J, with 15 bases between. CDR1 is SQVTM and CDR2 is ANQGSEA in the germline V gene. In DNA form, the CDR3 reads TGCAGCGTTTCTCAGGTTTTAAATACTGAAGCTTTCTTT. Its translation is CSVSQVLNTEAFF. Using reference TRBV29-1 and TRBJ1-1 for the parts outside the CDR3, the full variable domain is SAVISQKPSRDICQRGTSLTIQCQVDSQVTMMFWYRQQPGQSLTLIATANQGSEATYESGFVIDKFPISRPNLTFSTLTVSNMSPEDSSIYLCSVSQVLNTEAFFGQGTRLTVV.

CDR3 in amino acids: CASSHGDRGRHEQFF. The CDR3 DNA is TGCGCCAGCAGCCACGGGGACAGGGGGCGGCATGAGCAGTTCTTC. The chain carries TRBV4-1 and TRBJ2-1; 12 nucleotides match TRBD1. V lost 3 bases to trimming and J lost 8 bases; unmatched junction nucleotides: 5. The CDR3 has 15 residues. From germline, CDR1 is MGHRA and CDR2 YSYEKL.

This chain links TRBV2 with TRBJ1-4; TRBD1 agrees at 8 bases. V trimming: 5 bases; J trimming: 0 bases; junction bases outside the gene matches: 2. This CDR3 region has 15 residues. Looked up from germline, CDR1 is SNHLY and CDR2 is FYNNEI. CDR3 DNA: TGTGCCAGCAGTTTACAGGGGGCAACTAATGAAAAACTGTTTTTT. Translation: CASSLQGATNEKLFF.

The chain employs TRBV7-8 and TRBJ1-2, with 12 bases fitting TRBD1. V shed 5 bases and J 8 bases; nucleotides not matched to a gene: 9. Looked up from germline, CDR1 is SGHVS and CDR2 is FQNEAQ. The CDR3 is 15 amino acids. The CDR3 reads CASSARDRGLEGYTF. Here the CDR3 DNA reads TGTGCCAGCAGCGCCCGGGACAGGGGGCTAGAGGGCTACACCTTC.

The V call is TRBV6-2 or TRBV6-3, the J call TRBJ1-2; D ambiguous. The germline V gene has CDR1 MNHEY and CDR2 SVGEGT. The CDR3 length is 13 residues. The V and J ends lost 6 bases and 4 bases respectively, with 12 bases between them. The CDR3 region has the DNA TGTGCCAGCAGCTATGGCATGTTCTATGGCTACACCTTC. It is translated as CASSYGMFYGYTF.

The V call is TRBV20-1, the J call TRBJ1-1, with no clear D. The CDR3 is 11 amino acids. Trimming pared 5 bases from V and 11 bases from J, leaving 15 bases between. Germline V gives CDR1 DFQATT, CDR2 SNEGSKA (reference sequence). CDR3 sequence (DNA): TGCAGTGCTCTTTCGTTGACTGGGGCTTTCTTT. Protein: CSALSLTGAFF.

V gene TRBV18 combines with J gene TRBJ1-5, with D tentatively TRBD1 (6 bases). V was shortened by 6 bases and J by 0 bases, with 12 bases between the two germline ends. This CDR3 comprises 15 residues. Germline V gene lookup returns CDR1 KGHSH and CDR2 LQKENI. In nucleotides, the CDR3 is TGTGCCAGCTCCGGACAGTCCGATAGCAATCAGCCCCAGCATTTT. Residues: CASSGQSDSNQPQHF.

The CDR3 nucleotides read TGTGCCAGCAGTGAAAATTCGGCTTCAAGGGTCTACGAGCAGTACTTC. As protein: CASSENSASRVYEQYF. The chain recombines TRBV6-1 with TRBJ2-7; D is ambiguous. Trimming stripped 2 bases from V and 3 bases from J, with 17 bases between. The CDR3 loop spans 16 amino acids. Germline V gene lookup returns CDR1 MNHNS and CDR2 SASEGT.

The rearrangement links TRBV2 to TRBJ2-3; 9 positions agree with TRBD2. CDR3 length equals 13 residues. J was trimmed by 4 bases and V by 7 bases; bases with no gene match: 3. In germline, CDR1 is SNHLY, CDR2 FYNNEI. CDR3 loop: CASIQRGADTQYF. The CDR3 DNA reads TGTGCCAGCATCCAGCGGGGGGCAGATACGCAGTATTTT.

To note about this clone: The identical CDR3 is also encoded by other nucleotide sequences in the sample. The chain carries TRBV18 and TRBJ1-2, with D perhaps matching TRBD1 (6 bases). The CDR3 is 13 amino acids. Trimming pared 2 bases from V and 7 bases from J, leaving 11 bases between. CDR1 is KGHSH, CDR2 LQKENI, per germline. This CDR3 reads CASSPGGGLGYTF. Written as DNA, the CDR3 is TGTGCCAGCTCACCAGGGGGGGGGCTTGGCTACACCTTC.

This clone showed up just a few times. This chain connects TRBV11-2 to TRBJ2-2; 8 positions agree with TRBD2. Unmatched junction bases numbered 5, after V lost 8 bases and J lost 0 bases. Germline values: CDR1 SGHAT, CDR2 FQNNGV. The CDR3 covers 15 residues. The CDR3 here is CASREGQANTGELFF. CDR3 nucleotide sequence: TGTGCCAGCCGGGAGGGGCAGGCGAACACCGGGGAGCTGTTTTTT.

The chain combines TRBV30 with TRBJ1-2; the D is unclear. V lost 0 bases to trimming and J lost 6 bases, with 11 bases between them. Germline CDR1 reads GTSNPN; CDR2 reads SVGIG (reference sequence). The CDR3 extends over 13 amino acids. This CDR3 reads CAWSVGDRHGYTF. The CDR3 region has the DNA TGTGCCTGGAGTGTAGGAGACCGACATGGCTACACCTTC.

The chain uses TRBV5-4 and TRBJ2-3, with 9 bases lining up with TRBD2. The CDR3 consists of 16 residues. Germline CDR1 reads SGHNT; CDR2 reads YYREEE (reference sequence). After removal of 1 base from V and 2 bases from J, the junction contained 5 bases not matched to a gene. CDR3 sequence: CASSLLAGGVTDTQYF. The CDR3 DNA reads TGTGCCAGCAGCTTGCTCGCGGGGGGGGTCACAGATACGCAGTATTTT.

The chain has TRBV6-6 and TRBJ2-7; 9 bases line up with TRBD1. The CDR3 extends over 13 amino acids. Losses at the gene ends were 5 bases for V and 8 bases for J; bases not matched to a gene: 7. Germline CDR1 reads MNHNY; CDR2 reads SVGAGI (reference sequence). As DNA, the CDR3 is TGTGCCAGCAGTAACGGACAGGGGCGGAAGCAGTACTTC. Its protein product is CASSNGQGRKQYF.

V usage is TRBV5-8 and J usage is TRBJ1-5; the match to TRBD1 covers 9 bases. V gave up 4 bases and J gave up 3 bases; unmatched junction bases: 8. The V gene's germline CDR1 is SGHTS and CDR2 YDEGEE. The CDR3 runs to 16 residues. The CDR3 here is CASSLVGTGSNQPQHF. The CDR3 region has the DNA TGTGCCAGCAGCCTGGTGGGGACAGGGTCCAATCAGCCCCAGCATTTT.